These 20 T cell receptor beta chains came from one sample sequenced in a study of CD8 T cells in ankylosing spondylitis. General observations from the study: What seemed typical of ankylosing spondylitis blood was a TCR beta motif built from several highly homologous variants.

Their cognate antigens are unknown. Each CDR3 protein is one row after TCRdb ran MiXCR on the 5' RACE reads. Seen here are some 400,000 distinct CDR3 sequences, 20% to 25% observed once, and the top ten hold about a sixth. The source material was blood, either unsorted or a sorted T cell fraction (not recorded which). All receptors come from a male donor with ankylosing spondylitis.

The chain employs TRBV9 and TRBJ2-5; no definite D call. CDR3 length: 15 residues. Looked up from germline, CDR1 is SGDLS and CDR2 is YYNGEE. V was trimmed by 0 bases and J by 5 bases, leaving 14 bases between them. The CDR3 DNA reads TGTGCCAGCAGCGTAGGCCCGGTGAATGGCGAGACCCAGTACTTC. Residues: CASSVGPVNGETQYF.

This clonotype has at least ten counts. The V and J genes are TRBV4-2 and TRBJ1-4; perhaps TRBD1 as D (6 bases). Germline CDR1 is LGHNA and CDR2 is YNFKEQ. V was clipped by 0 bases and J by 6 bases, with 11 bases between them. The CDR3 length is 15 residues. The CDR3 is CASSQDRNRDEKLFF. The CDR3 DNA follows: TGTGCCAGCAGCCAAGACCGGAACAGGGATGAAAAACTGTTTTTT.

The sample holds a few counts of this clonotype. This chain connects TRBV20-1 to TRBJ2-7, with D perhaps TRBD2 (6 bases). The CDR3 spans 13 residues. Germline lookup yields CDR1 DFQATT and CDR2 SNEGSKA (reference sequence). Trimming pared 6 bases from V and 5 bases from J, leaving 17 bases between. The CDR3 is CSAFPGLQDEQYF. The CDR3, as DNA: TGCAGTGCCTTTCCGGGACTCCAAGACGAGCAGTACTTC.

The chain employs TRBV7-3 and TRBJ2-1; 8 positions agree with TRBD2. J lost 6 bases, V lost 2 bases, and 3 bases had no gene match. From germline, CDR1 is SGHTA and CDR2 FQGTGA. The CDR3 runs to 14 residues. The CDR3 DNA reads TGTGCCAGCAGCTTAGTCGGGACTAGCAATGAGCAGTTCTTC. Translating it yields CASSLVGTSNEQFF.

The table lists this clonotype with a few counts. The rearrangement links TRBV20-1 to TRBJ2-3; 7 bases agree with TRBD2. V shed 5 bases, J shed 6 bases, and the junction held 8 bases outside the gene matches. The germline V gene has CDR1 DFQATT and CDR2 SNEGSKA (reference sequence). The CDR3 runs 13 residues. The CDR3 DNA is TGCAGTGCTTCTAGCGGACTTGGGGATACGCAGTATTTT. It encodes CSASSGLGDTQYF.

The CDR3: CASSYLTGGNTEAFF. DNA for the CDR3: TGTGCCAGCAGTTACCTGACAGGGGGTAACACTGAAGCTTTCTTT. The J gene is TRBJ1-1, the V gene TRBV6-5; 9 nucleotides align to TRBD1. Trimming at V came to 2 bases and at J to 2 bases, leaving 3 bases not matched to a gene. This CDR3 region has 15 residues. CDR1 MNHEY and CDR2 SVGAGI come from the germline V gene.

This clonotype was counted only a few times. This sequence joins TRBV11-3 and TRBJ2-3, with D possibly TRBD2 on 5 matching bases. The CDR3 spans 12 residues. Germline V gives CDR1 SGHNT, CDR2 YENEEA. The V and J ends lost 4 bases and 4 bases respectively, with 6 bases between them. This chain's CDR3 is CASSSRADTQYF. CDR3 DNA: TGTGCCAGCAGCTCGAGGGCAGATACGCAGTATTTT.

V gene TRBV12-3 or TRBV12-4 combines with J gene TRBJ2-5; TRBD2 matches 12 bases. This CDR3 spans 15 amino acids. V gave up 7 bases and J gave up 5 bases; unmatched junction bases: 8. The CDR3 coding sequence is TGTGCCAGCACCTCCGGGACTAGCGGGTGGGAGACCCAGTACTTC. Translated, it gives CASTSGTSGWETQYF.

Details on this clonotype: The germline gene is not matched at one end of the junction; a read error may be the cause. The V and J genes are TRBV7-7 and TRBJ2-1; 8 bases map to TRBD2. Germline CDR1 reads SSHAT; CDR2 reads FNYEAQ (reference sequence). This CDR3 is built from 16 residues. For the CDR3, the DNA is TGTGCTAGCAGCACCCAACCAGCGGGAGAGCAGGGTGAGCAGTTCTTC. Protein sequence: CASSTQPAGEQGEQFF.

This clonotype was seen a handful of times. The chain links TRBV6-2 or TRBV6-3 to TRBJ2-1; 8 positions agree with TRBD2. The germline CDR1 and CDR2 sequences are MNHEY and SVGEGT. CDR3 size: 16 residues. The J segment lost 3 bases and the V segment lost 8 bases, leaving 12 bases of the junction unmatched. Here the CDR3 reads CASAQVSGRIYNEQFF. Here the CDR3 DNA reads TGTGCCAGCGCCCAAGTAAGCGGGAGAATCTACAATGAGCAGTTCTTC.

This chain links TRBV7-2 with TRBJ2-1; unclear D gene. The length of the CDR3 is 16 residues. The germline CDR1 and CDR2 sequences are SGHTA and FQGNSA. The V end lost 3 bases, the J end lost 0 bases, and 12 bases lay between the germline ends. CDR3 region: CASSFPGPSSYNEQFF. The DNA of the CDR3 is TGTGCCAGCAGCTTCCCCGGGCCGAGCTCCTACAATGAGCAGTTCTTC.

The chain recombines TRBV3-1 with TRBJ1-2; D is unresolved. Germline V lookup: CDR1 LGHDT, CDR2 YNNKEL (reference sequence). The CDR3 sequence is 12 residues long. Trimming stripped 3 bases from V and 4 bases from J, with 6 bases between. CDR3 amino acids: CASSHGRYGYTF. The CDR3 coding sequence is TGTGCCAGCAGCCATGGGCGCTATGGCTACACCTTC.

The chain recombines TRBV5-1 with TRBJ2-3, with TRBD1 matching 7 bases. V gave up 3 bases and J gave up 2 bases; unmatched junction bases: 9. The CDR3 covers 16 residues. Germline V gene lookup returns CDR1 SGHRS and CDR2 YFSETQ. In DNA form, the CDR3 reads TGCGCCAGCAGCTCACATTCCGGGACAGCCACAGATACGCAGTATTTT. This translates into CASSSHSGTATDTQYF.

The chain links TRBV25-1 to TRBJ2-3, with 9 bases lining up with TRBD2. This CDR3 region has 16 residues. Germline V gene sequence: CDR1 MGHDK, CDR2 SYGVNS. The junction had 14 bases not matched to a gene; V was cut back by 4 bases and J by 9 bases. Here the CDR3 reads CASSVPGGRASHTQYF. CDR3 sequence (DNA): TGTGCCAGCAGTGTCCCGGGCGGGAGGGCCTCTCACACGCAGTATTTT.

This CDR3 is CASSLGGVKNIQYF. The CDR3 region has the DNA TGCGCCAGCAGCTTGGGCGGGGTTAAAAACATTCAGTACTTC. This chain uses TRBV5-1 with TRBJ2-4, with a weak D call TRBD2 (6 bases). CDR1 is SGHRS, CDR2 YFSETQ, per germline. The V gene lost 0 bases and the J gene lost 4 bases, with 8 bases spanning the gap. This CDR3 has 14 amino acids.

CDR3 coding DNA: TGTGCCAGCAGCTTTCTACGCGGGACAGGGTTCCGAAAACTGTTTTTT. Its protein product is CASSFLRGTGFRKLFF. This sequence joins TRBV7-6 and TRBJ1-4, with TRBD1 matching over 9 bases. Germline values: CDR1 SGHVS, CDR2 FNYEAQ. J was trimmed by 10 bases and V by 3 bases; bases with no gene match: 12. The CDR3 loop spans 16 amino acids.

This clonotype appeared once. V is TRBV25-1 and J is TRBJ1-4; 7 positions agree with TRBD1. The CDR3 has 17 amino acids. Germline trimming cut 3 bases from V and 7 bases from J; bases unmatched to any gene: 14. Germline V gene lookup returns CDR1 MGHDK and CDR2 SYGVNS. CDR3 sequence (DNA): TGTGCCAGCAGTGACTCGGCCGGAGGGGGCCCGGGTGAAAAACTGTTTTTT. Amino acids: CASSDSAGGGPGEKLFF.

This clonotype was counted a few times. The chain has TRBV28 and TRBJ2-5, with D possibly being TRBD2 (5 bases). The CDR3 loop spans 14 amino acids. Trimming stripped 5 bases from V and 0 bases from J, with 10 bases between. Germline loops: CDR1 MDHEN, CDR2 SYDVKM. The CDR3 bases are TGTGCCAGCAGTAGCGGAGCCGACCAAGAGACCCAGTACTTC. Protein sequence: CASSSGADQETQYF.

This clonotype has a handful of counts. At one boundary the junction diverges from the germline segment, which might be a read error. This chain uses TRBV29-1 with TRBJ2-5; 8 bases line up with TRBD1. This CDR3 spans 11 amino acids. Germline V lookup: CDR1 SQVTM, CDR2 ANQGSEA. The CDR3 DNA follows: TGCAGCGTTTCGATCGACAGGGGCCCTAACTTC. Amino acid sequence: CSVSIDRGPNF.

This clonotype was seen many times. The CDR3: CASSKRSNTEAFF. CDR3 bases: TGTGCCAGCTCCAAAAGATCCAACACTGAAGCTTTCTTT. The chain links TRBV12-3 or TRBV12-4 to TRBJ1-1; D is unclear. This CDR3 contains 13 residues. V was clipped by 8 bases and J by 2 bases, with 12 bases between them.